This T cell receptor (beta chain) was retrieved from a study of T cells in Graves' hyperthyroidism and ophthalmopathy. This CDR3 is built from 15 residues. Germline values: CDR1 SQVTM, CDR2 ANQGSEA. The V gene lost 6 bases and the J gene lost 4 bases, with 21 bases spanning the gap. What was amplified from RNA transcripts were TCR beta CDR3 regions. The HTBI primer set drove a first-round RT-PCR of the TCR CDR3. In TCRdb, the multiplex PCR reads were re-called with MiXCR into one record per CDR3 protein. The sample consists of roughly 500,000 distinct CDR3 sequences, about 43% of them appearing once. This TCR was recovered from an adult woman with Graves' disease, either hyperthyroidism or ophthalmopathy (not recorded which). The sample comprised peripheral blood or thyroid tissue (not recorded which). This rearrangement joins TRBV29-1 to TRBJ1-2; no clear D gene. CDR3 amino acids: CSVVSPGIGGYGYTF. CDR3 in DNA: TGCAGCGTCGTTAGCCCAGGTATTGGAGGCTATGGCTACACCTTC.